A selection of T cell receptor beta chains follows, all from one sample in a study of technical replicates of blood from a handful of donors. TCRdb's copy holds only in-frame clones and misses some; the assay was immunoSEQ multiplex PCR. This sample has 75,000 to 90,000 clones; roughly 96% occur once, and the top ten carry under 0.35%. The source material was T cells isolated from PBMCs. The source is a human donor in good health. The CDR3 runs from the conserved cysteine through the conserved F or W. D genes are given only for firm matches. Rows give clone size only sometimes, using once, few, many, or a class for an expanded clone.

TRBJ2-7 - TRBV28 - CASSFVATGTYEQYF TGTGCCAGCAGTTTTGTCGCGACAGGTACCTACGAGCAGTACTTC
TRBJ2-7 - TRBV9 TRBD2 CASSHSGRNDEQYF TGTGCCAGCAGCCATAGCGGGAGAAACGACGAGCAGTACTTC
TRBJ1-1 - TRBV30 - CARSRVTEAFF TGTGCACGGAGCCGGGTCACTGAAGCTTTCTTT
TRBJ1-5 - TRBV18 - CASSPSDWEYQPQHF TGTGCCAGCTCACCCTCGGATTGGGAGTATCAGCCCCAGCATTTT
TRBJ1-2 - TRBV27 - CASRDGGGDYTF TGTGCCAGCAGGGATGGAGGGGGGGACTACACCTTC
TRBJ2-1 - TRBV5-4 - CASSPTFQGNEQFF TGTGCCAGCAGCCCAACTTTTCAGGGAAATGAGCAGTTCTTC
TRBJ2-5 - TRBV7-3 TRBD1 CASSYGMTGSETQYF TGTGCCAGCAGTTACGGAATGACAGGGTCGGAGACCCAGTACTTC
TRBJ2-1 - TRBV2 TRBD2 CASSTSGNEQFF TGTGCCAGCAGCACTAGCGGTAATGAGCAGTTCTTC
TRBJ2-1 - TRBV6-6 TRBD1 CASSPGGHNEQFF TGTGCCAGCAGCCCAGGGGGCCACAATGAGCAGTTCTTC
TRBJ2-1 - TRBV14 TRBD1 CASSQERGGLFF TGTGCCAGCAGCCAAGAACGAGGGGGCCTGTTCTTC
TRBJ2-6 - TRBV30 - CAWSVLRFSGANVLTF TGTGCCTGGAGTGTACTTCGGTTCTCTGGGGCCAACGTCCTGACTTTC
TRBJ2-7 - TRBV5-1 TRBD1 CASSLEGTGISYEQYF TGCGCCAGCAGCTTAGAAGGGACAGGGATCTCCTACGAGCAGTACTTC
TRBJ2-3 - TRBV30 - CAWTSGTDTQYF TGTGCCTGGACTAGCGGCACAGATACGCAGTATTTT
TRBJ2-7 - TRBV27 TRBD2 CASSPGTSYEQYF TGTGCCAGCAGTCCCGGGACTAGCTACGAGCAGTACTTC
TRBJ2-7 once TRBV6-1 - CASSAEWESEQYF TGTGCCAGCAGTGCTGAGTGGGAGTCCGAGCAGTACTTC
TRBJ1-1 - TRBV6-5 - CASSYSSDRMNTEAFF TGTGCCAGCAGTTACTCGAGCGACAGAATGAACACTGAAGCTTTCTTT
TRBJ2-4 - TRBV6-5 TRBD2 CASSSLTSGSNIQYF TGTGCCAGCAGTTCCTTGACTAGCGGAAGTAACATTCAGTACTTC
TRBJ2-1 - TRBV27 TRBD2 CASSTLAGVAYNEQFF TGTGCCAGCAGTACACTAGCGGGAGTGGCGTACAATGAGCAGTTCTTC
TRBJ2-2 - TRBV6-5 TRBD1 CASKGAETGEQLFF TGTGCCAGCAAGGGGGCCGAGACAGGGGAGCAGCTGTTTTTT
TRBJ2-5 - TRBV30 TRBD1 CAWLQGVETQYF TGTGCCTGGCTTCAGGGGGTTGAGACCCAGTACTTC
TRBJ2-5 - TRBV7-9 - CASSSILQGQETQYF TGTGCCAGCAGCTCTATTCTACAGGGACAAGAGACCCAGTACTTC
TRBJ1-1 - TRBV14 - CASSLRQRSRTEAFF TGTGCCAGCAGCCTTAGACAGCGTTCTAGGACTGAAGCTTTCTTT
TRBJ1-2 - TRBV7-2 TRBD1 CASRRPRGPSGYTF TGTGCCAGCAGACGACCGAGGGGGCCAAGTGGCTACACCTTC
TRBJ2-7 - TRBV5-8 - CASRDIGHGTYEQYF TGTGCCAGCAGGGACATTGGACACGGTACCTACGAGCAGTACTTC
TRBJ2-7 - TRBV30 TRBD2 CAWTLAGGPSYEQYF TGTGCCTGGACCCTAGCGGGAGGTCCGAGCTACGAGCAGTACTTC
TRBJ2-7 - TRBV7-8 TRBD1 CASSEGQLIEQYF TGTGCCAGCAGCGAGGGACAGCTCATCGAGCAGTACTTC
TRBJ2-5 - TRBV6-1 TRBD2 CASSDKGLAGGPQETQYF TGTGCCAGCAGTGATAAGGGGCTAGCGGGAGGGCCTCAAGAGACCCAGTACTTC
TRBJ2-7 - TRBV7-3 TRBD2 CASSLAGAVLDEQYF TGTGCCAGCAGCTTAGCGGGAGCAGTGTTAGACGAGCAGTACTTC
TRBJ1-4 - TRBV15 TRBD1 CATSRGDSEKLFF TGTGCCACCAGCAGAGGGGACAGTGAAAAACTGTTTTTT
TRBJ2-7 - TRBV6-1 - CATSLLDSSGEQYF TGTGCCACCTCACTATTAGACAGCTCGGGCGAGCAGTACTTC
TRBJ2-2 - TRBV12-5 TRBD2 CASGSGTSGRRSGELFF TGTGCTAGTGGTTCCGGGACTAGCGGGAGGAGAAGCGGGGAGCTGTTTTTT
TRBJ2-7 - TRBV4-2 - CASSLIDSSYEQYF TGTGCCAGCAGCCTCATAGACAGTTCCTACGAGCAGTACTTC
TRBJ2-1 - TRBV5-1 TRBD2 CASSHSLAGGPRGYNEQFF TGCGCCAGCAGCCACAGCCTAGCGGGAGGGCCGCGGGGGTACAATGAGCAGTTCTTC
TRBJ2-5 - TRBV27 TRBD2 CASSPGLAVQETQYF TGTGCCAGCTCGCCGGGACTAGCGGTTCAAGAGACCCAGTACTTC
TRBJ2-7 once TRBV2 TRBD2 CASRGEGLARSYEQYF TGTGCCAGCAGGGGAGAGGGACTAGCACGCTCCTACGAGCAGTACTTC
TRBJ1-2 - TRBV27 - CASSLAGVGYGYTF TGTGCCAGCAGCCTCGCAGGGGTCGGCTATGGCTACACCTTC
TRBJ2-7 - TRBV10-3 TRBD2 CAISGVREVYEQYF TGTGCCATCAGTGGGGTACGGGAGGTCTACGAGCAGTACTTC
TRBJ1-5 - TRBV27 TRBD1 CASSWGQAKPQHF TGTGCCAGCAGCTGGGGACAGGCAAAGCCCCAGCATTTT